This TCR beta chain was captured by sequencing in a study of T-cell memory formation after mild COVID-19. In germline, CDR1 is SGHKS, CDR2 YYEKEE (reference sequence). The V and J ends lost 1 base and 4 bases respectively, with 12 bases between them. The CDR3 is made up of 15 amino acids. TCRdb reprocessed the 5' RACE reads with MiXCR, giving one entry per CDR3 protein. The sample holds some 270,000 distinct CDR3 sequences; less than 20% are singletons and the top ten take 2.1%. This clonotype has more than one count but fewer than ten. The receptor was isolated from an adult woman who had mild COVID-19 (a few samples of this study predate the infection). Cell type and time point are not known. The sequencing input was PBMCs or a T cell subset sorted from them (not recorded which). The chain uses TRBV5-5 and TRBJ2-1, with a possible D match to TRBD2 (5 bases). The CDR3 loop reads CASSLSGAAYNEQFF. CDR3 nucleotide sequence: TGTGCCAGCAGCTTGAGCGGAGCGGCATACAATGAGCAGTTCTTC.